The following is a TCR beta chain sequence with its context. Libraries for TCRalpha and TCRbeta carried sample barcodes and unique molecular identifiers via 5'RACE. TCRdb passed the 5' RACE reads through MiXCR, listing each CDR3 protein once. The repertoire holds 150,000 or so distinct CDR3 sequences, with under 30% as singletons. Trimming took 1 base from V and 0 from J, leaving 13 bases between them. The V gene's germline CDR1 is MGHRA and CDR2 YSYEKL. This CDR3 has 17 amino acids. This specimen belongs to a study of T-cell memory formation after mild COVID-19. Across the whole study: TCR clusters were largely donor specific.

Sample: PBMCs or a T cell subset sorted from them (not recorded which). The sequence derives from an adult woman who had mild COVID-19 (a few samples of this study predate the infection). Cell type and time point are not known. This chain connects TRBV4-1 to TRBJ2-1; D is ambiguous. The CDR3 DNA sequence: TGCGCCAGCAGCCAAGGACGGACGTTAGGCTCCTACAATGAGCAGTTCTTC. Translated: CASSQGRTLGSYNEQFF.